Below are 21 T cell receptor beta chains sequenced from a single sample in a study of cytomegalovirus exposure and HLA in healthy donors. The PCR ran on 60 Vbeta and 13 Jbeta primers. The assay was immunoSEQ multiplex PCR, and TCRdb's table has in-frame clones only and misses some. The sample has over 200,000 clones, about 83% seen once. The sample was PBMCs. These receptors were taken from a human donor in good health.

The J gene is TRBJ2-5, the V gene TRBV4-1; the D gene is possibly TRBD2 (10 bases). CDR1 is MGHRA and CDR2 is YSYEKL in the germline V gene. The V end lost 5 bases, the J end lost 0 bases, and 22 bases lay between the germline ends. CDR3 length equals 18 residues. DNA for the CDR3: TGCGCCAGCAGCTTCGACAGGGGGGGACTAGCGAACCAAGAGACCCAGTACTTC. It specifies CASSFDRGGLANQETQYF.

In the case of this clone: Other DNA sequences in this specimen translate into the identical CDR3. The chain joins TRBV5-1 to TRBJ1-2, with D possibly matching TRBD1 (6 bases). The V end lost 0 bases, the J end lost 4 bases, and 10 bases lay between the germline ends. The CDR3 covers 14 residues. CDR1 and CDR2 (germline): SGHRS, YFSETQ. The CDR3 is CASSLAQGSYGYTF. The CDR3 DNA follows: TGCGCCAGCAGCTTGGCCCAGGGGAGCTATGGCTACACCTTC.

This clone was picked up a small number of times. The chain employs TRBV6-1 and TRBJ2-7, with TRBD2 matching over 7 bases. Germline V gene lookup returns CDR1 MNHNS and CDR2 SASEGT. This CDR3 contains 13 residues. V was pared by 6 bases and J by 0 bases, with 2 bases of the junction left unmatched. The CDR3: CASRGGSSYEQYF. The CDR3 coding sequence is TGTGCCAGCAGGGGCGGGAGCTCCTACGAGCAGTACTTC.

This clone was picked up a small number of times. The genes are TRBV7-8 and TRBJ2-2; 7 bases map to TRBD2. There are 16 residues in the CDR3. V was pared by 5 bases and J by 4 bases, with 10 bases of the junction left unmatched. Germline V gives CDR1 SGHVS, CDR2 FQNEAQ. CDR3 region: CASSVLALPGTGELFF. In nucleotides, the CDR3 is TGTGCCAGCAGCGTACTAGCGCTCCCCGGCACCGGGGAGCTGTTTTTT.

The chain combines TRBV5-6 with TRBJ2-2; 13 bases match TRBD2. The trim removed 4 bases at V and 7 bases at J, leaving 10 bases unmatched. Germline V lookup: CDR1 SGHDT, CDR2 YYEEEE. The CDR3 spans 17 residues. This CDR3 is CASSPTFGLAGVGELFF. As DNA, the CDR3 is TGTGCCAGCAGCCCAACTTTTGGACTAGCGGGAGTCGGGGAGCTGTTTTTT.

The CDR3 DNA sequence: TGTGCCAGCAGCGTAACAGGGGGCTCACTAAAGACCGGGGAGCTGTTTTTT. This translates into CASSVTGGSLKTGELFF. The genes are TRBV9 and TRBJ2-2; 9 bases match TRBD1. CDR3 length: 17 amino acids. V gave up 1 base and J gave up 5 bases; unmatched junction bases: 9. CDR1 is SGDLS and CDR2 is YYNGEE in the germline V gene.

The chain combines TRBV4-1 with TRBJ2-7, with a tentative D call TRBD2 (6 bases). The V end was cut by 4 bases, the J end by 1 base, with 11 bases between. Germline CDR1 MGHRA, CDR2 YSYEKL. The CDR3 covers 14 residues. The CDR3, as DNA: TGCGCCAGCAGCCCGGCTGCGGGATCCTACGAGCAGTACTTC. Its translation: CASSPAAGSYEQYF.

The CDR3 nucleotides are TGTGCCAGCAGCTTAGTCGGGACAGGGGGTGGCTACACCTTC. Encoded protein: CASSLVGTGGGYTF. The chain uses TRBV7-9 and TRBJ1-2; 11 nucleotides agree with TRBD1. V was clipped by 1 base and J by 7 bases; unmatched bases: 2. The CDR3 runs to 14 residues. CDR1 and CDR2 from the germline V gene are SEHNR and FQNEAQ (reference sequence).

This chain connects TRBV6-1 to TRBJ2-7; D uncertain. The germline V gene encodes CDR1 MNHNS and CDR2 SASEGT. The V gene lost 7 bases and the J gene lost 4 bases, with 8 bases spanning the gap. The CDR3 is made up of 11 amino acids. The CDR3 DNA reads as TGTGCCAGCATACAGAATTACGAGCAGTACTTC. Its translation is CASIQNYEQYF.

The chain has TRBV5-4 and TRBJ2-3, with 9 bases aligning to TRBD2. Looked up from germline, CDR1 is SGHNT and CDR2 is YYREEE (reference sequence). The J segment lost 1 base and the V segment lost 4 bases, leaving 4 bases of the junction unmatched. This CDR3 is 15 amino acids long. CDR3 protein: CASSRLAVGTDTQYF. The CDR3 nucleotides are TGTGCCAGCAGCAGACTAGCGGTCGGCACAGATACGCAGTATTTT.

This sequence joins TRBV28 and TRBJ1-2, with TRBD1 as a possible D gene (6 bases). CDR3 size: 16 residues. The germline V gene has CDR1 MDHEN and CDR2 SYDVKM. In DNA, the CDR3 is TGTCTAACAGCAGTCAACGGGGGGGCGCGGTCCGACGGCTACACCTTC. Encoded protein: CLTAVNGGARSDGYTF.

The J gene is TRBJ2-2, the V gene TRBV27; 12 bases are a match to TRBD2. The CDR3 loop spans 16 amino acids. Trimming took 5 bases from V and 8 from J; bases not matched to a gene: 9. Germline CDR1 MNHEY, CDR2 SMNVEV (reference sequence). The CDR3 DNA is TGTGCCAGCAGTAGATGGACTAGCGGGATGGGGGGGGAGCTGTTTTTT. This gives the protein CASSRWTSGMGGELFF.

The chain employs TRBV7-3 and TRBJ1-1; D is uncertain. The CDR3 loop spans 13 amino acids. With 2 bases removed from V and 7 bases from J, the gap between germline ends came to 11 bases. Germline V gene data show CDR1 as SGHTA and CDR2 as FQGTGA. DNA for the CDR3: TGTGCCAGCAGCTTACCGGGTGGCGGTGAAGCTTTCTTT. Its translation is CASSLPGGGEAFF.

The chain is built from TRBV28 and TRBJ2-6; D gene uncertain. The CDR3 has 17 residues. With 6 bases removed from V and 4 bases from J, the gap between germline ends came to 19 bases. Germline CDR1 reads MDHEN; CDR2 reads SYDVKM. CDR3 protein: CASRAGSPPLGANVLTF. The CDR3 DNA reads as TGTGCCAGCAGAGCCGGGTCCCCTCCTCTGGGGGCCAACGTCCTGACTTTC.

The genes are TRBV7-2 and TRBJ2-4; D perhaps matches TRBD2 (5 bases). V was clipped by 5 bases and J by 11 bases, with 28 bases between them. Germline lookup yields CDR1 SGHTA and CDR2 FQGNSA. There are 17 residues in the CDR3. The CDR3 loop is CASSPRSRFTAPGFQYF. DNA of the CDR3: TGTGCCAGCAGCCCTAGGAGTCGATTTACCGCTCCGGGGTTTCAGTACTTC.

The chain employs TRBV28 and TRBJ2-3; D is ambiguous. The ends were cut back, 2 bases at V and 5 bases at J, with 8 bases in the middle. CDR3 size: 13 residues. Per germline, CDR1 MDHEN and CDR2 SYDVKM. DNA for the CDR3: TGTGCCAGCAGTTTAAGGAGAGGAGATACGCAGTATTTT. This gives the protein CASSLRRGDTQYF.

The CDR3 loop reads CASSSQGYNQPQHF. The DNA for the CDR3 is TGTGCCAGCAGTTCCCAGGGGTACAATCAGCCCCAGCATTTT. V is TRBV6-5 and J is TRBJ1-5; D may be TRBD1 (6 bases). V shed 4 bases and J shed 3 bases, with 10 bases lying between them. Per germline, CDR1 MNHEY and CDR2 SVGAGI. The CDR3 contains 14 residues.

This clone was seen a few times. The chain recombines TRBV28 with TRBJ2-1; 12 bases match TRBD2. This CDR3 contains 16 residues. Trimming at V came to 1 base and at J to 5 bases, leaving 3 bases not matched to a gene. The germline V gene encodes CDR1 MDHEN and CDR2 SYDVKM. The CDR3 reads CASSLSSGRAHNEQFF. CDR3 nucleotides: TGTGCCAGCAGTTTATCTAGCGGGAGGGCCCACAATGAGCAGTTCTTC.

V usage is TRBV4-1 and J usage is TRBJ2-1, with 10 nucleotides matching TRBD1. The germline gives CDR1 MGHRA, CDR2 YSYEKL. The CDR3 sequence is 15 residues long. Trimming cost V 3 bases and J 8 bases; bases outside gene matches: 7. The CDR3 region has the DNA TGCGCCAGCAGCCAGATTCGGACAGGGGGTTATGAGCAGTTCTTC. Its translation: CASSQIRTGGYEQFF.

This clone has more than one count but fewer than ten. The rearrangement links TRBV11-2 to TRBJ2-5; D uncertain. Germline V gene sequence: CDR1 SGHAT, CDR2 FQNNGV. This CDR3 comprises 11 residues. Trimming removed 6 bases from V and 5 bases from J, with 7 bases in between. In DNA, the CDR3 is TGTGCCAGCAGTACCCAGGAGACCCAGTACTTC. Its protein product is CASSTQETQYF.

This clone was detected once. V and J are TRBV7-3 and TRBJ2-3; 10 bases align to TRBD2. The CDR3 contains 16 residues. The germline V gene has CDR1 SGHTA and CDR2 FQGTGA. V trimming: 3 bases; J trimming: 1 base; junction bases outside the gene matches: 4. The CDR3 DNA is TGTGCCAGCAGCTTCACGGGGACTAGCGGCACAGATACGCAGTATTTT. It encodes CASSFTGTSGTDTQYF.